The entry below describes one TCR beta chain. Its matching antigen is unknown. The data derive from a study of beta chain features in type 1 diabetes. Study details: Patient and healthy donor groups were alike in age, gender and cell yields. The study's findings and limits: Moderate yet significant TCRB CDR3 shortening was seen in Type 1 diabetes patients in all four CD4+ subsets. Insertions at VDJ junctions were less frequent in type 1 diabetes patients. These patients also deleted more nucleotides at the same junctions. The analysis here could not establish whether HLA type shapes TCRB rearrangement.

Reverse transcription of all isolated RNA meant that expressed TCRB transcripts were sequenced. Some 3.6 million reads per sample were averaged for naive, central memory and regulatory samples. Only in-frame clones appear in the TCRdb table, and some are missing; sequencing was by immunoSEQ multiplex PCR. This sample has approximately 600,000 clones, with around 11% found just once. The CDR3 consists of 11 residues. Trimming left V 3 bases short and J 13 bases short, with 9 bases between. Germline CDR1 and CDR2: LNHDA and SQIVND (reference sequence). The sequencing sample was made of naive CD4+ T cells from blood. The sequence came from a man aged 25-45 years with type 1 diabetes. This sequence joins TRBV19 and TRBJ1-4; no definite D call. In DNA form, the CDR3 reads TGTGCCAGTAGTATCGGGAAAATACTGTTTTTT. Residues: CASSIGKILFF.